This T cell receptor (beta chain) was profiled in a study of human T cells and chemical hapten exposure. The overall study: Per-sample variation in TCR yield stemmed mainly from small pooled library volume differences.

This clonotype was found many times. What it recognizes is unknown. Unfractionated whole blood yielded the extracted total RNA. Individual cDNA molecules in this library carried unique molecular identifiers. Study processing details: Per sample, the median was 95,638 TCRs, with values from roughly 25,000 to 750,000. TCRdb used MiXCR to reprocess the reads, holding one entry per CDR3 protein. The V and J calls shown here were made by TCRdb, not taken from the authors' results. The repertoire holds around 120,000 distinct CDR3 sequences, with about 7.7% as singletons. This CDR3 is 17 amino acids long. Germline values: CDR1 PRHDT, CDR2 FYEKMQ (reference sequence). V shed 5 bases and J shed 4 bases, with 21 bases lying between them. Study findings and constraints: TCRs whose frequency exceeded 1 in 1000 remained the same following DPC sensitization.

The sequencing sample was made of whole blood. The rearrangement joins TRBV13 to TRBJ2-1; the D gene is possibly TRBD1 (6 bases). The clonotype was recovered from a human donor in good health. Some clones in this sample may be carry-over from other donors' samples. As DNA, the CDR3 is TGTGCCAGCAGCCACACAGGGCGGTACCACTTGTACAATGAGCAGTTCTTC. Amino acid sequence: CASSHTGRYHLYNEQFF.